This TCR beta chain was captured in a study of T-cell memory formation after mild COVID-19. Study-level findings and limits: Largely, contracting CD4+ clones fell within CM and EM, and contracting CD8+ clones within EMRA. Whether day 37 second-wave clones are SARS-CoV-2-specific was not confirmed. Some clones that responded turned up in pre-infection memory, which suggests that cross-reactive memory joined in. Whereas later expanders leaned CD4+, clones contracting day 15 to 85 showed a balanced CD4/CD8 makeup.

MiXCR, run by TCRdb on the 5' RACE reads, gives a single entry per CDR3 protein. The sample yields roughly 550,000 distinct CDR3 sequences, roughly 22% seen once. On this clonotype: Its antigen is unidentified.

Per germline, CDR1 LGHDT and CDR2 YNNKEL (reference sequence). The CDR3 is 15 residues long. The V end lost 1 base, the J end lost 4 bases, and 14 bases lay between the germline ends. The sequencing sample was made of PBMCs or a T cell subset sorted from them (not recorded which). The chain links TRBV3-1 to TRBJ2-7; the D gene is possibly TRBD1 (5 bases). The clonotype originates from an adult woman who had mild COVID-19 (a few samples of this study predate the infection). Cell type and time point are not known. CDR3 loop: CASSQGGTGLYEQYF. Here the CDR3 DNA reads TGTGCCAGCAGCCAAGGTGGAACAGGATTATACGAGCAGTACTTC.